The present entry profiles one T cell receptor beta chain with its context. Antigen specificity is unknown. The data stem from a study of CD8 T cells in ankylosing spondylitis. Study-level points and caveats: Several highly homologous variants formed a TCR beta motif that appeared characteristic of ankylosing spondylitis blood.

It was by quantitative 5'-RACE with molecular barcodes that TCR beta libraries were made. MiXCR, applied by TCRdb to the 5' RACE reads, yields one record per CDR3 protein. Found here are some 270,000 distinct CDR3 sequences, around 32% of them singletons; the top ten hold around 4.4%. Germline CDR1 is SGDLS and CDR2 is YYNGEE. Trimming pared 4 bases from V and 0 bases from J, leaving 12 bases between. The CDR3 covers 15 residues. This clonotype was sampled from a male donor with ankylosing spondylitis or in good health (not recorded which). The chain uses TRBV9 and TRBJ2-3, with D tentatively TRBD2 (5 bases). Material: blood, either unsorted or a sorted T cell fraction (not recorded which). The CDR3 protein is CASSLEGPSTDTQYF. In DNA, the CDR3 is TGTGCCAGCAGCCTAGAGGGCCCTAGCACAGATACGCAGTATTTT.